This is a list of T cell receptor beta chains from one sample in a study of OX40 agonist ivuxolimab in advanced cancers. Assay used: immunoSEQ multiplex PCR; TCRdb lists only in-frame clones, some missing. The data contain around 130,000 clones, over 85% of them singletons. Material: CD4+ or CD8+ T cells sorted from blood, obtained in a trial of the OX40 agonist ivuxolimab. These receptors were taken from an adult with an advanced solid tumor such as melanoma, head and neck, liver or kidney cancer. The conserved cysteine and the conserved F or W are not part of the CDR3 here. The D gene is left open where the match is weak.

J gene	V gene	D gene	CDR3 protein
TRBJ2-2	TRBV4-3	NA	ASSHPLYADEGGTGELF
TRBJ2-3	TRBV5-4	NA	ASSLADGLPDTQY
TRBJ2-1	TRBV4-3	NA	ASSQGHDYNEQF
TRBJ2-3	TRBV18	TRBD1	ASSELGQATDTQY
TRBJ2-2	TRBV28	TRBD1	ASAGQGRRSGELF
TRBJ2-5	TRBV19	NA	ASSFGDQGRFETQY
TRBJ1-5	TRBV28	NA	ASSLILGVGNQPQH
TRBJ2-1	TRBV27	TRBD2	ASRLASRNEQF
TRBJ1-3	TRBV19	TRBD1	ASSSGTGAGNTIY
TRBJ1-2	TRBV5-4	NA	ASSTQATLTGRYGYT
TRBJ2-7	TRBV7-3	NA	ASSPRGHGSYEQY
TRBJ2-7	TRBV28	NA	ASSPRDNTYEQY
TRBJ2-7	TRBV10-3	NA	AIKNGETSLGGQY
TRBJ2-4	TRBV4-3	NA	ASSQGWGVGIQY
TRBJ1-5	TRBV6-5	NA	ASSRGNSNQPQH
TRBJ2-3	TRBV7-3	NA	ASSFQPGGTDTQY
TRBJ1-5	TRBV28	TRBD1	ASSLRGPGQLNQPQH
TRBJ2-2	TRBV30	NA	AWEDTGELF
TRBJ2-7	TRBV9	TRBD1	ASSVGQTPYEQY
TRBJ1-1	TRBV29-1	TRBD1	SVDGDRANTEAF
TRBJ1-4	TRBV14	TRBD1	ASSPGTGGEKLF
TRBJ2-2	TRBV7-2	TRBD1	ASSWGTGTTGELF
TRBJ1-4	TRBV7-2	NA	ASSLVGGLGEKLF
TRBJ2-7	TRBV6-5	TRBD1	ASSRGGRWYEQY
TRBJ2-2	TRBV7-3	TRBD1	ASSRTGGTGELF
TRBJ2-7	TRBV28	NA	ASSLSLARGEQY
TRBJ1-1	TRBV7-8	NA	ASSLEPGPNTEAF
TRBJ2-1	TRBV5-6	NA	ASTTPLLGSYNEQF
TRBJ2-3	TRBV28	NA	ASSPPLPPGTQY
TRBJ2-7	TRBV18	NA	ASSPQENEQY
TRBJ1-4	TRBV28	NA	ASSPTGATNEKLF
TRBJ2-7	TRBV27	TRBD2	ASRGSTTGGREQY
TRBJ2-1	TRBV19	NA	ASSIGGGNSYNEQF
TRBJ1-5	TRBV6-4	NA	ASSPTEHQPQH
TRBJ1-3	TRBV7-6	TRBD1	ASSRVSGTGARGTIY
TRBJ1-2	TRBV7-8	TRBD1	ASSLEGTGNYGYT
TRBJ1-5	TRBV5-4	NA	ASSLDRSQPQH
TRBJ2-7	TRBV4-2	NA	ASSQEWTVNYEQY
TRBJ2-1	TRBV7-2	NA	ASSLAASEGSYNEQF
TRBJ2-5	TRBV5-1	NA	ASSLGSGSGETQY
TRBJ1-4	TRBV5-4	NA	ASSPGQQNEKLF
TRBJ2-7	TRBV28	NA	ASSPDSYEQY
TRBJ2-7	TRBV6-5	NA	ASSSPGTFYEQY
TRBJ2-7	TRBV5-1	NA	ASSLGALAAYEQY
TRBJ2-7	TRBV28	NA	ASSSPGIRSYEQY
TRBJ2-7	TRBV6-5	NA	ASSSRGSSYEQY
TRBJ1-2	TRBV6-5	NA	ASSAGTRGAWGYT
TRBJ1-6	TRBV7-8	NA	ASSLAQDRSPLH
TRBJ2-2	TRBV12-5	TRBD2	ASAITSGANTGELF
TRBJ1-2	TRBV11-1	NA	ASSLETQGGYT
TRBJ2-1	TRBV5-1	NA	ASSLEGPLQF
TRBJ2-3	TRBV6-5	TRBD1	ASSWGQGATDTQY
TRBJ2-1	TRBV19	TRBD1	ASSIDRGRNNEQF
TRBJ2-1	TRBV5-1	NA	ASSLGGLGPVNEQF